The T cell receptor beta chain described here comes from a study of cytomegalovirus exposure and HLA in healthy donors. This clone was seen only a few times. Its antigen is still unknown. Findings and caveats of the study: It was reportedly the case that the classifier diagnosed cytomegalovirus status with high specificity and sensitivity.

The CDR3 totals 14 residues. Germline V CDR1 and CDR2: SGHRS, YFSETQ. The V and J ends lost 4 bases and 0 bases respectively, with 8 bases between them. Use of 60 Vbeta and 13 Jbeta primers characterized the PCR. Assay: immunoSEQ multiplex PCR; the TCRdb copy retains only in-frame clones and omits some. The sample yields under 150,000 clones, approximately 80% seen once. V usage is TRBV5-1 and J usage is TRBJ1-3, with D possibly matching TRBD1 (6 bases). The specimen was PBMCs. The sequence came from a woman between 50 and 59 years old in good health and CMV-seropositive. CDR3 sequence (DNA): TGCGCCAGCAGCCGGGACATCTCTGGAAACACCATATATTTT. This gives the protein CASSRDISGNTIYF.